Listed below are T cell receptor beta chains from one sample, sequenced in a study of T cell repertoires in cytomegalovirus infection. Antigens for these TCRs are unknown. One entry per CDR3 protein results from TCRdb running MiXCR on the reads. The sample yields approximately 76,000 distinct CDR3 sequences, about 37% seen once. The material was CD8+ T cells from cultured PBMCs, obtained from culture after CMV antigen stimulation. These receptors all stem from a human donor in good health (CMV status not recorded). Some clones in this sample may be carry-over from other donors' samples. Each CDR3 is given with its conserved first and last residue. D genes are given only for firm matches. The size field is filled for only some rows; it gives once, few, many or a size class.

V	J	D	size	DNA	CDR3
TRBV29-1	TRBJ2-1	-	once	TGCAGCGTTGAAGGGACAGGGAGGGTAGAGAATGAGCAGTTCTTC	CSVEGTGRVENEQFF
TRBV6-1	TRBJ2-2	TRBD1	-	TGTGCCAGCAGTGAAGCGATCCCTATCACGGACAGGGTATACCGTTACTACACCGGGGAGCTGTTTTTT	CASSEAIPITDRVYRYYTGELFF
TRBV6-4	TRBJ1-5	TRBD1	-	TGTGCCAGCAGTTTGACAGGGGAGGAAGGGCCCCAGCATTTT	CASSLTGEEGPQHF
TRBV11-2	TRBJ2-1	TRBD1	-	TGTGCCAGCAGCTTATTGGCCGGGACAGCGCTTTACAATGAGCAGTTCTTC	CASSLLAGTALYNEQFF
TRBV10-3	TRBJ1-1	-	-	TGTGCCATCAGCGGGCGCCTCGGCAGGGGTTCGGGCACTGAAGCTTTCTTT	CAISGRLGRGSGTEAFF
TRBV12-5	TRBJ1-4	TRBD1	-	TGTGCTAGTGGTTTCGGGACAGACCTTGCAACTAATGAAAAACTGTTTTTT	CASGFGTDLATNEKLFF
TRBV7-3	TRBJ2-1	TRBD2	-	TGTGCCAGCAGCCGCCTAGCGGGGGGCTACAATGAGCAGTTCTTC	CASSRLAGGYNEQFF
TRBV7-3	TRBJ2-1	-	-	TGTGCCAGCAGCTTAGCGTCGGGCGGCCCCGTCGGGTTCTTC	CASSLASGGPVGFF
TRBV7-2	TRBJ1-2	TRBD1	many	TGTGCCAGCAGCTCCCCGGGACAGGCCTATGGCTACACCTTC	CASSSPGQAYGYTF
TRBV25-1	TRBJ1-5	-	-	TGTGCCAGCAGTGAACCCCCGGAGGGAAACGGCAATCAGCCCCAGCATTTT	CASSEPPEGNGNQPQHF
TRBV27	TRBJ2-1	-	few	TGTGCCAGCAGTCTTACTAGGGAGAGCTACAATGAGCAGTTCTTC	CASSLTRESYNEQFF
TRBV6-5	TRBJ1-2	TRBD1	-	TGTGCCAGCAGCCCCGGGACAGGGGGCGGGTACTATGGCTACACCTTC	CASSPGTGGGYYGYTF
TRBV6-1	TRBJ1-1	-	many	TGTGCCAGCAGTGCCGGCCCAGGGGAGGGCACTGAAGCTTTCTTT	CASSAGPGEGTEAFF
TRBV11-2	TRBJ1-1	-	many	TGTGCCAGCAGCTCCCAGGGGCCCATTGAAGCTTTCTTT	CASSSQGPIEAFF
TRBV2	TRBJ2-7	-	few	TGTGCCAGCATTGGGAGCCCGATGGACGAGCAGTACTTC	CASIGSPMDEQYF
TRBV7-2	TRBJ2-1	TRBD2	-	TGTGCCAGCAGCTTAGTAGGGGTGGGGACTAGCGGGACTTTTTACAATGAGCAGTTCTTC	CASSLVGVGTSGTFYNEQFF
TRBV7-9	TRBJ2-1	-	-	TGTGCCAGCAGCTGGGCAGGATACAATGAGCAGTTCTTC	CASSWAGYNEQFF
TRBV7-6	TRBJ1-2	-	-	TGTGCCAGCAGCTTTCTACCGGGGGGCCCTGGCTACACCTTC	CASSFLPGGPGYTF
TRBV19	TRBJ1-5	-	-	TGTGCCAGTATCGATACAGGACTATATCAGCCCCAGCATTTT	CASIDTGLYQPQHF
TRBV2	TRBJ1-4	TRBD1	few	TGTGCCAGCATGCCAGTGGTCCGGGACAGCCTTAATGAAAAACTGTTTTTT	CASMPVVRDSLNEKLFF
TRBV5-1	TRBJ2-7	TRBD1	-	TGCGCCAGCAGCCCGAGGGACAGAACCTACGAGCAGTACTTC	CASSPRDRTYEQYF
TRBV6-6	TRBJ2-1	-	-	TGTGCCAGCAGTTACGACGAAGCCCTGAGCTCCTACAATGAGCAGTTCTTC	CASSYDEALSSYNEQFF